This T cell receptor beta chain was documented in a study of T cells in Graves' hyperthyroidism and ophthalmopathy. This clonotype was seen ten or more times. Its antigen is unidentified. Study-level points and caveats: With a median lead of about six months before onset, the model predicted ophthalmopathy.

From RNA transcripts, TCR beta CDR3 regions were amplified. HTBI primers were the set used in a first-round RT-PCR of the TCR CDR3. TCRdb reprocessed the multiplex PCR reads with MiXCR, giving one entry per CDR3 protein. There are some 250,000 distinct CDR3 sequences in the sample; more than 12% occur only once, and 13% lies in the top ten. V was cut by 4 bases and J by 5 bases, with 11 bases left in between. There are 13 residues in the CDR3. CDR1 and CDR2 from the germline V gene are SNHLY and FYNNEI. The chain uses TRBV2 and TRBJ1-1, with D unclear. This receptor was taken from a woman in her thirties or forties with Graves' hyperthyroidism that later progressed to Graves' ophthalmopathy. Sample: blood. The CDR3 nucleotides are TGTGCCAGCAGTGTCGGTACCACTACTGAAGCTTTCTTT. Amino acids: CASSVGTTTEAFF.